This passage covers 18 T cell receptor beta chains from one sample sequenced in a study of T cell responses to AZD1222 COVID-19 vaccine. Clones were sequenced by immunoSEQ multiplex PCR, and TCRdb holds only the in-frame ones, with some missing. The table shows about 140,000 clones, with approximately 90% occurring only once. Source: peripheral blood, taken 28 days after the second AZD1222 dose. These receptor sequences come from an adult who received the AZD1222 COVID-19 vaccine.

The chain employs TRBV5-3 and TRBJ2-4, with 10 bases that match TRBD1. TRBV5-3 is treated as an ORF (open reading frame) with a function not yet certain. This CDR3 comprises 19 residues. Unmatched junction bases numbered 12, after V lost 3 bases and J lost 0 bases. The CDR3 sequence: CARSWLGQGRPLAKNIQYF. CDR3 DNA: TGTGCCAGAAGCTGGCTGGGACAGGGGCGACCTTTAGCCAAAAACATTCAGTACTTC.

This sequence joins TRBV4-3 and TRBJ1-2, with a weak D call TRBD1 (6 bases). CDR1 is LGHNA, CDR2 YSLEER, per germline. This CDR3 is built from 15 residues. V was cut by 0 bases and J by 4 bases, with 12 bases left in between. CDR3 sequence reads: CASSQDRDNPYGYTF. CDR3 sequence (DNA): TGCGCCAGCAGCCAAGATAGGGACAACCCCTATGGCTACACCTTC.

The gene calls are TRBV9 and TRBJ2-3; TRBD2 matches 12 bases. The V gene's germline CDR1 is SGDLS and CDR2 YYNGEE. Losses at the gene ends were 0 bases for V and 5 bases for J; bases not matched to a gene: 4. CDR3 length equals 16 residues. The chain's CDR3 is CASSVGLAGGRDTQYF. The CDR3 DNA sequence: TGTGCCAGCAGCGTAGGCCTAGCGGGGGGGCGAGATACGCAGTATTTT.

The V and J genes are TRBV28 and TRBJ1-5, with 8 bases lining up with TRBD1. The germline gives CDR1 MDHEN, CDR2 SYDVKM. J lost 4 bases, V lost 4 bases, and 12 bases had no gene match. CDR3 length equals 17 residues. This CDR3 reads CASSSLSGQGRNQPQHF. Written as DNA, the CDR3 is TGTGCCAGCAGTTCACTTAGTGGACAGGGACGAAATCAGCCCCAGCATTTT.

This chain uses TRBV5-5 with TRBJ2-7; D may be TRBD1 (5 bases). From germline, CDR1 is SGHKS and CDR2 YYEKEE (reference sequence). The CDR3 sequence is 15 residues long. Between the trimmed V and J ends, which lost 2 bases and 0 bases, there was a span of 12 bases. Written as DNA, the CDR3 is TGTGCCAGCAGCTTAAGTCGACAGAACTCCTACGAGCAGTACTTC. This codes for CASSLSRQNSYEQYF.

The chain uses TRBV7-6 and TRBJ1-4; unclear D gene. CDR1 SGHVS and CDR2 FNYEAQ come from the germline V gene. This CDR3 spans 13 amino acids. The V gene lost 3 bases and the J gene lost 4 bases, with 6 bases spanning the gap. DNA for the CDR3: TGTGCCAGCAGCTTTAAGCTTAATGAAAAACTGTTTTTT. It specifies CASSFKLNEKLFF.

CDR3 in DNA: TGTGCCAGCAGCTTTAGGGTGAGGGACACTGAAGCTTTCTTT. As protein: CASSFRVRDTEAFF. V and J are TRBV7-8 and TRBJ1-1, with D uncertain. Between the trimmed V and J ends, which lost 3 bases and 3 bases, there was a span of 11 bases. The CDR3 sequence is 14 residues long. Germline-derived CDR1 and CDR2 are SGHVS and FQNEAQ.

The V gene is TRBV4-1, the J gene TRBJ1-1; D may be TRBD1 (6 bases). The germline V gene encodes CDR1 MGHRA and CDR2 YSYEKL. Trimming removed 4 bases at V and 1 base at J, with 13 bases between. The CDR3 consists of 15 residues. CDR3 loop: CASSPTGHANTEAFF. As DNA, the CDR3 is TGCGCCAGCAGCCCTACAGGGCACGCGAACACTGAAGCTTTCTTT.

The V call is TRBV6-5, the J call TRBJ2-7; 7 nucleotides line up with TRBD1. Trimming cost V 6 bases and J 7 bases; bases outside gene matches: 9. The CDR3 spans 13 residues. The germline V gene encodes CDR1 MNHEY and CDR2 SVGAGI. Here the CDR3 reads CASSDRAVGEQYF. CDR3 in DNA: TGTGCCAGCAGCGACAGGGCTGTTGGGGAGCAGTACTTC.

The chain is built from TRBV5-5 and TRBJ1-5, with D hard to call. V was clipped by 0 bases and J by 2 bases, with 9 bases between them. Germline values: CDR1 SGHKS, CDR2 YYEKEE (reference sequence). This CDR3 is 15 amino acids long. The CDR3 DNA reads TGTGCCAGCAGCTTGGCCCGGACCCGCAATCAGCCCCAGCATTTT. Amino acids: CASSLARTRNQPQHF.

This chain links TRBV28 with TRBJ2-1; 8 nucleotides agree with TRBD2. Germline V gene sequence: CDR1 MDHEN, CDR2 SYDVKM. The CDR3 runs 14 residues. After removal of 7 bases from V and 10 bases from J, the junction contained 12 bases not matched to a gene. As DNA, the CDR3 is TGTGCCAGCACCTCGCTAGCGGGTTATCGGGAGCAGTTCTTC. It translates to CASTSLAGYREQFF.

The gene calls are TRBV7-2 and TRBJ2-3, with 9 bases that match TRBD2. CDR1 and CDR2 (germline): SGHTA, FQGNSA. The ends lost 4 bases at V and 4 bases at J; junction bases unmatched: 6. The CDR3 is made up of 15 amino acids. Here the CDR3 DNA reads TGTGCCAGCAGCTCCCTAGCGGGAATCCCAGATACGCAGTATTTT. It is translated as CASSSLAGIPDTQYF.

The gene calls are TRBV9 and TRBJ2-3, with D unclear. Trimming shortened V by 8 bases and J by 2 bases, and 9 bases separated the two germline ends. The CDR3 is made up of 12 amino acids. The germline V gene has CDR1 SGDLS and CDR2 YYNGEE. CDR3 DNA sequence: TGTGCCAGTGCCCCGTCCACAGATACGCAGTATTTT. This encodes CASAPSTDTQYF.

The chain couples TRBV19 to TRBJ2-5; tentative D call: TRBD1 (6 bases). CDR3 length: 16 residues. The germline V gene encodes CDR1 LNHDA and CDR2 SQIVND (reference sequence). V shed 6 bases and J shed 5 bases, with 22 bases lying between them. CDR3 region: CASSAGLEGGWETQYF. The CDR3, as DNA: TGTGCCAGTAGCGCCGGACTTGAAGGGGGTTGGGAGACCCAGTACTTC. The full variable domain, completed using reference TRBV19 and TRBJ2-5, is DGGITQSPKYLFRKEGQNVTLSCEQNLNHDAMYWYRQDPGQGLRLIYYSQIVNDFQKGDIAEGYSVSREKKESFPLTVTSAQKNPTAFYLCASSAGLEGGWETQYFGPGTRLLVL.

This chain connects TRBV7-7 to TRBJ2-2; D gene uncertain. Germline CDR1 and CDR2: SSHAT and FNYEAQ (reference sequence). V was cut by 6 bases and J by 1 base, with 12 bases left in between. The length of the CDR3 is 15 residues. The CDR3, as DNA: TGTGCCAGCAGACCAACGGGTGGGAACACCGGGGAGCTGTTTTTT. As protein: CASRPTGGNTGELFF.

In nucleotides, the CDR3 is TGTGCCAGCAGCTGGGGAGCCGCGACTAGGGATAGAGATACGCAGTATTTT. This encodes CASSWGAATRDRDTQYF. The gene calls are TRBV5-4 and TRBJ2-3; perhaps TRBD2 as D (6 bases). This CDR3 is built from 17 residues. Trimming stripped 3 bases from V and 5 bases from J, with 22 bases between. Germline values: CDR1 SGHNT, CDR2 YYREEE (reference sequence).

This chain connects TRBV7-2 to TRBJ1-2; D gene uncertain. This CDR3 region has 13 residues. The germline V gene encodes CDR1 SGHTA and CDR2 FQGNSA. V lost 2 bases to trimming and J lost 4 bases, with 8 bases between them. CDR3 coding DNA: TGTGCCAGCAGCTTACCAGGCATCTATGGCTACACCTTC. Translated: CASSLPGIYGYTF.

CDR3 residues: CASSSQTGVEAFF. The CDR3, as DNA: TGTGCCAGCAGCTCACAGACAGGGGTGGAAGCTTTCTTT. The rearrangement uses TRBV7-2 and TRBJ1-1; 8 nucleotides line up with TRBD1. The CDR3 runs to 13 residues. Germline lookup yields CDR1 SGHTA and CDR2 FQGNSA. The trim removed 4 bases at V and 8 bases at J, leaving 6 bases unmatched.